Listed below are T cell receptor beta chains from one sample, sequenced in a study of T cells in Graves' hyperthyroidism and ophthalmopathy. Via MiXCR, TCRdb re-called the multiplex PCR reads, giving one row per CDR3 protein. The sample includes under 500,000 distinct CDR3 sequences, over 12% of them seen just once. The sequenced material came from blood. The origin of the receptors is a man in his fifties with Graves' ophthalmopathy. Both conserved end residues are part of each CDR3. D genes are given only for firm matches. The size field is filled for only some rows; it gives once, few, many or a size class.

abundance: few
d_gene: TRBD1
j_gene: TRBJ1-1
v_gene: TRBV5-5
CDR3nt: TGTGCCAGCAGCTTGGTAGGACAGGGGAGCACTGAAGCTTTCTTT
CDR3aa: CASSLVGQGSTEAFF

abundance: -
d_gene: -
j_gene: TRBJ1-3
v_gene: TRBV10-1
CDR3nt: TGCGCCAGCAGTGCGGACAACTCTGGAAACACCATATATTTT
CDR3aa: CASSADNSGNTIYF

abundance: -
d_gene: TRBD1
j_gene: TRBJ2-1
v_gene: TRBV6-1
CDR3nt: TGTGCCAGCAAGGTGGGACAGGGGGATTTAAGTGAGCAGTTCTTC
CDR3aa: CASKVGQGDLSEQFF

abundance: many
d_gene: -
j_gene: TRBJ1-1
v_gene: TRBV3-1
CDR3nt: TGTGCCAGCAGCCAAGGTATGTCGGCCGCTTTCTTT
CDR3aa: CASSQGMSAAFF

abundance: many
d_gene: -
j_gene: TRBJ2-3
v_gene: TRBV20-1
CDR3nt: TGCAGTGCTAGGCAAGGGACTTTCGGCGATACGCAGTATTTT
CDR3aa: CSARQGTFGDTQYF

abundance: -
d_gene: -
j_gene: TRBJ2-7
v_gene: TRBV28
CDR3nt: TGTGCCACCTTAGAGCTATACGAGCAGTACTTC
CDR3aa: CATLELYEQYF

abundance: -
d_gene: TRBD2
j_gene: TRBJ2-7
v_gene: TRBV7-9
CDR3nt: TGTGCCAGCAGCGCCACTAGCGGGGTCTCCTACGAGCAGTACTTC
CDR3aa: CASSATSGVSYEQYF

abundance: few
d_gene: TRBD1
j_gene: TRBJ2-1
v_gene: TRBV7-9
CDR3nt: TGTGCCAGCAGCTTAGAAGGGGGCTACGGTGAGCAGTTCTTC
CDR3aa: CASSLEGGYGEQFF

abundance: many
d_gene: -
j_gene: TRBJ2-5
v_gene: TRBV30
CDR3nt: TGTGCCTGGGGGACGGCCCAAGAGACCCAGTACTTC
CDR3aa: CAWGTAQETQYF

abundance: many
d_gene: -
j_gene: TRBJ2-3
v_gene: TRBV25-1
CDR3nt: TGTGCCAGCAGCTCCAGACTGACCTCCACCGGGGATACGCAGTATTTT
CDR3aa: CASSSRLTSTGDTQYF

abundance: few
d_gene: -
j_gene: TRBJ2-1
v_gene: TRBV29-1
CDR3nt: TGCAGCGTTGAGACTGGAGCAGACTCCTACAATGAGCAGTTCTTC
CDR3aa: CSVETGADSYNEQFF

abundance: many
d_gene: TRBD2
j_gene: TRBJ2-1
v_gene: TRBV20-1
CDR3nt: TGCAGTGCTACGCTAGCGGGAGGGCCCTACAATGAGCAGTTCTTC
CDR3aa: CSATLAGGPYNEQFF

abundance: -
d_gene: TRBD1
j_gene: TRBJ2-1
v_gene: TRBV5-1
CDR3nt: TGCGCCAGCAGCCCAACGTACAGGGGGCTCGGGCAGTTCTTC
CDR3aa: CASSPTYRGLGQFF

abundance: few
d_gene: -
j_gene: TRBJ2-7
v_gene: TRBV6-6
CDR3nt: TGTGCCAGCAGTTACTCGGCACGGGGGAGTGGAGAGCAGTACTTC
CDR3aa: CASSYSARGSGEQYF

abundance: -
d_gene: TRBD1
j_gene: TRBJ2-3
v_gene: TRBV6-1
CDR3nt: TGTGCCAGCAGACGGACAGGGGCCACAGATACGCAGTATTTT
CDR3aa: CASRRTGATDTQYF

abundance: -
d_gene: -
j_gene: TRBJ1-5
v_gene: TRBV2
CDR3nt: TGTGCCAGAAGTGGGGCATTTGGAGGGGTCAATCAGCCCCAGCATTTT
CDR3aa: CARSGAFGGVNQPQHF

abundance: many
d_gene: -
j_gene: TRBJ2-1
v_gene: TRBV12-3/TRBV12-4
CDR3nt: TGTGCCAGCAGCCCGAAGACTAGGATTGAGCAGTTCTTC
CDR3aa: CASSPKTRIEQFF

abundance: -
d_gene: TRBD2
j_gene: TRBJ2-7
v_gene: TRBV6-1
CDR3nt: TGTGCCAGCAGTGCGTCTAGCGGGAGGGCCGGATCTTTATCCTACGAGCAGTACTTC
CDR3aa: CASSASSGRAGSLSYEQYF

abundance: -
d_gene: -
j_gene: TRBJ1-1
v_gene: TRBV12-3/TRBV12-4
CDR3nt: TGTGCCAGCAGGCAAACTCGGGGGGCAGCAAGAGGGAACACTGAAGCTTTCTTT
CDR3aa: CASRQTRGAARGNTEAFF

abundance: many
d_gene: -
j_gene: TRBJ1-2
v_gene: TRBV5-1
CDR3nt: TGCGCCAGCAGCTTTGAGTCCCCAAGGGATGGCTACACCTTC
CDR3aa: CASSFESPRDGYTF

abundance: -
d_gene: TRBD1
j_gene: TRBJ2-5
v_gene: TRBV29-1
CDR3nt: TGCAGCGTCGCGACAGGGGGCAGGTTACAGACCCAGTACTTC
CDR3aa: CSVATGGRLQTQYF

abundance: -
d_gene: -
j_gene: TRBJ2-1
v_gene: TRBV6-5
CDR3nt: TGTGCCAGCAGTTTACGGGAGAGCTCCTACAATGAGCAGTTCTTC
CDR3aa: CASSLRESSYNEQFF